Listed here are 30 T cell receptor beta chains from one sample, sequenced in a study of human T cells and chemical hapten exposure. The time point here: patch test 2, 6 weeks after DPC sensitization. The sample's treatment: therapeutic diphenylcyclopropenone sensitization with weekly scalp DPC. Each CDR3 protein is one row after TCRdb ran MiXCR on the RACE reads. The repertoire includes about 84,000 distinct CDR3 sequences, 8.5% to 12% of them detected once, and more than 4% sits in the top ten. The source material was whole blood, sampled in connection with sensitization to the hapten diphenylcyclopropenone (DPC). The receptors were sampled from a woman aged 50 to 65 with alopecia areata. Some clones in this sample may be carry-over from other donors' samples.

This clonotype was found many times. The rearrangement joins TRBV7-2 to TRBJ2-7, with 9 nucleotides matching TRBD1. This CDR3 spans 16 amino acids. Germline trimming cut 0 bases from V and 4 bases from J; bases unmatched to any gene: 7. Germline CDR1 is SGHTA and CDR2 is FQGNSA. The CDR3 reads CASSLAGGQGFYEQYF. The CDR3 DNA reads TGTGCCAGCAGCTTAGCGGGGGGACAGGGTTTTTACGAGCAGTACTTC.

This chain connects TRBV5-5 to TRBJ2-7, with D uncertain. CDR3 length: 16 residues. V dropped 0 bases and J dropped 0 bases, with 13 bases sitting between them. The germline gives CDR1 SGHKS, CDR2 YYEKEE (reference sequence). The CDR3 region is CASSLGRERNSYEQYF. The CDR3 region has the DNA TGTGCCAGCAGCTTGGGCCGAGAGAGGAACTCCTACGAGCAGTACTTC. Full variable domain (remainder filled in from reference TRBV5-5 and TRBJ2-7): DAGVTQSPTHLIKTRGQQVTLRCSPISGHKSVSWYQQVLGQGPQFIFQYYEKEERGRGNFPDRFSARQFPNYSSELNVNALLLGDSALYLCASSLGRERNSYEQYFGPGTRLTVT.

Many counts were recorded for this clonotype. The J gene is TRBJ2-3, the V gene TRBV5-6; 9 bases map to TRBD2. CDR3 length: 18 amino acids. V was pared by 1 base and J by 0 bases, with 9 bases of the junction left unmatched. Germline loops: CDR1 SGHDT, CDR2 YYEEEE. The CDR3 region has the DNA TGTGCCAGCAGCTTGTTGGCGGGAGGGCCAAGGAGCACAGATACGCAGTATTTT. This codes for CASSLLAGGPRSTDTQYF. The full variable domain, completed using reference TRBV5-6 and TRBJ2-3, is DAGVTQSPTHLIKTRGQQVTLRCSPKSGHDTVSWYQQALGQGPQFIFQYYEEEERQRGNFPDRFSGHQFPNYSSELNVNALLLGDSALYLCASSLLAGGPRSTDTQYFGPGTRLTVL.

Many counts were recorded for this clonotype. The chain combines TRBV12-3 or TRBV12-4 with TRBJ1-2; D is ambiguous. The CDR3 sequence is 13 residues long. V was cut by 6 bases and J by 4 bases, with 12 bases left in between. As DNA, the CDR3 is TGTGCCAGCAGCGGGAACGGCGGCTATGGCTACACCTTC. This encodes CASSGNGGYGYTF.

The V gene is TRBV6-1, the J gene TRBJ1-2; the match to TRBD1 covers 9 bases. CDR1 is MNHNS, CDR2 SASEGT, per germline. J was trimmed by 6 bases and V by 4 bases; bases with no gene match: 9. The CDR3 has 15 amino acids. DNA of the CDR3: TGTGCCAGCAGTGCTATACAGGGGGCGAATCATGGCTACACCTTC. Residues: CASSAIQGANHGYTF.

This clonotype was seen many times. This chain links TRBV12-3 or TRBV12-4 with TRBJ2-1, with D maybe TRBD2 (7 bases). The CDR3 loop spans 14 amino acids. CDR3 sequence: CASRGGSSYNEQFF. The DNA for the CDR3 is TGTGCAAGTAGGGGGGGAAGCTCCTACAATGAGCAGTTCTTC.

This clonotype has a count of ten or more. The V call is TRBV3-1, the J call TRBJ2-7, with 7 bases identical to TRBD2. The CDR3 has 16 amino acids. CDR1 is LGHDT and CDR2 is YNNKEL in the germline V gene (reference sequence). J gave up 4 bases and V 3 bases, and 12 bases lay outside the gene matches. CDR3 residues: CASSHTTGTTLYEQYF. The CDR3 DNA sequence: TGTGCCAGCAGCCACACCACCGGGACTACCTTATACGAGCAGTACTTC.

This clonotype was recorded at least ten times. The V and J genes are TRBV5-4 and TRBJ2-7; TRBD1 agrees at 7 bases. The germline CDR1 and CDR2 sequences are SGHNT and YYREEE (reference sequence). Losses at the gene ends were 0 bases for V and 1 base for J; bases not matched to a gene: 7. The CDR3 spans 16 residues. As DNA, the CDR3 is TGTGCCAGCAGCTTGGGGGGGACAGCTGAGTCCTACGAGCAGTACTTC. This translates into CASSLGGTAESYEQYF. The variable domain in full, with the rest retrieved from reference TRBV5-4 and TRBJ2-7, is ETGVTQSPTHLIKTRGQQVTLRCSSQSGHNTVSWYQQALGQGPQFIFQYYREEENGRGNFPPRFSGLQFPNYSSELNVNALELDDSALYLCASSLGGTAESYEQYFGPGTRLTVT.

About this clonotype: A much larger clone differs from this one at a single base, so this may be a read error. J is TRBJ2-1 and V is TRBV20-1; TRBD2 matches at 11 bases. The CDR3 is 14 amino acids. Germline lookup yields CDR1 DFQATT and CDR2 SNEGSKA (reference sequence). The CDR3 nucleotides read TGCAGTGCCGAGGGACTAGCGGATTACAATAAGCAGTTCTTC. This encodes CSAEGLADYNKQFF.

Sample share makes this clonotype medium-sized. The chain joins TRBV29-1 to TRBJ2-1, with 11 nucleotides matching TRBD2. This CDR3 contains 15 residues. Germline V gives CDR1 SQVTM, CDR2 ANQGSEA. The V gene end was trimmed by 5 bases and the J gene end by 4 bases; junction bases not matched to a gene: 7. CDR3 bases: TGCAGCGTTCTCTGGACTAGCGGGTGGTACAATGAGCAGTTCTTC. Translated, it gives CSVLWTSGWYNEQFF.

The sample holds a few counts of this clonotype. The chain uses TRBV3-1 and TRBJ1-2, with D unclear. The ends were cut back, 1 base at V and 10 bases at J, with 10 bases in the middle. Germline V gene sequence: CDR1 LGHDT, CDR2 YNNKEL (reference sequence). This CDR3 spans 12 amino acids. CDR3 sequence: CASSQVQNHYTF. The CDR3 DNA reads TGTGCCAGCAGCCAAGTTCAAAACCACTACACCTTC.

The rearrangement uses TRBV27 and TRBJ2-3; the D is unclear. The CDR3 totals 13 residues. Germline CDR1 reads MNHEY; CDR2 reads SMNVEV (reference sequence). V was pared by 7 bases and J by 4 bases, with 12 bases between. The CDR3 DNA is TGTGCCAGCACTTCCCAGCTGGCAGATACGCAGTATTTT. Protein: CASTSQLADTQYF.

This clonotype appeared many times. The V gene is TRBV18, the J gene TRBJ1-6; 7 bases match TRBD1. CDR3 length equals 15 residues. Germline lookup yields CDR1 KGHSH and CDR2 LQKENI. J was trimmed by 7 bases and V by 1 base; bases with no gene match: 4. For the CDR3, the DNA is TGTGCCAGCTCACCACGGACAGGAAAAAATTCACCCCTCCACTTT. Translation gives CASSPRTGKNSPLHF.

The sample holds a few counts of this clonotype. The CDR3 coding sequence is TGCAGCGTTGCCCCCACAGGGGGCATGGGCACAGATACGCAGTATTTT. Translation gives CSVAPTGGMGTDTQYF. This sequence joins TRBV29-1 and TRBJ2-3; TRBD1 matches at 9 bases. Germline lookup yields CDR1 SQVTM and CDR2 ANQGSEA. V trimming: 4 bases; J trimming: 1 base; junction bases outside the gene matches: 9. This CDR3 has 16 residues.

This clonotype was picked up one time. A much larger clone lies one base from this, so it may be a read error. V usage is TRBV9 and J usage is TRBJ2-5, with 9 bases fitting TRBD1. The CDR3 runs to 14 residues. Germline V gives CDR1 SGDLS, CDR2 YYNGEE. CDR3 in amino acids: CACSVGTGLETQYF. For the CDR3, the DNA is TGTGCCTGCAGCGTCGGGACAGGGTTAGAGACCCAGTACTTC.

This clonotype was observed many times. The V and J genes are TRBV20-1 and TRBJ2-2; 8 bases match TRBD1. The junction had 3 bases not matched to a gene; V was cut back by 1 base and J by 5 bases. The CDR3 totals 14 residues. Germline CDR1 and CDR2: DFQATT and SNEGSKA (reference sequence). The CDR3 nucleotides read TGCAGTGCTAGAGCCAGGGGGCGAACCGGGGAGCTGTTTTTT. Encoded protein: CSARARGRTGELFF.

The J gene is TRBJ2-1, the V gene TRBV5-1; TRBD1 matches at 8 bases. V gave up 6 bases and J gave up 4 bases; unmatched junction bases: 9. This CDR3 contains 15 residues. CDR1 and CDR2 (germline): SGHRS, YFSETQ. CDR3 in amino acids: CASNPETGAYNEQFF. The CDR3 DNA follows: TGCGCCAGCAATCCTGAGACAGGGGCATACAATGAGCAGTTCTTC.

This clonotype was seen a handful of times. The J gene is TRBJ2-7, the V gene TRBV9, with 12 bases identical to TRBD2. The CDR3 sequence is 22 residues long. Germline V lookup: CDR1 SGDLS, CDR2 YYNGEE. After removal of 4 bases from V and 0 bases from J, the junction contained 23 bases not matched to a gene. CDR3 sequence: CASSPRGAGWTSGVQPSYEQYF. CDR3 in DNA: TGTGCCAGCAGCCCTAGGGGCGCGGGTTGGACTAGCGGGGTTCAACCCTCCTACGAGCAGTACTTC.

This clonotype was seen at least ten times. This chain joins TRBV11-2 and TRBJ2-3, with D perhaps matching TRBD1 (7 bases). CDR3 length equals 14 residues. Trimming took off 2 bases at V and 5 bases at J, with 11 bases between the two ends. Germline CDR1 SGHAT, CDR2 FQNNGV. The chain's CDR3 is CASSLSGGLDTQYF. CDR3 bases: TGTGCCAGCAGCTTATCAGGGGGGCTAGATACGCAGTATTTT.

The genes are TRBV7-6 and TRBJ2-7; D uncertain. Germline-derived CDR1 and CDR2 are SGHVS and FNYEAQ. The CDR3 extends over 11 amino acids. V lost 8 bases to trimming and J lost 6 bases, with 11 bases between them. The CDR3 region is CASGMFVEQYF. CDR3 nucleotides: TGTGCCAGCGGAATGTTCGTCGAGCAGTACTTC.

The gene calls are TRBV29-1 and TRBJ1-2, with D unresolved. From germline, CDR1 is SQVTM and CDR2 ANQGSEA. The germline V and J ends were trimmed by 3 bases and 5 bases, with 7 bases remaining between them. The CDR3 contains 11 residues. The CDR3 nucleotides are TGCAGCGTTGAGGGCGGGTATGGCTACACCTTC. It codes for CSVEGGYGYTF.

This clonotype was seen repeatedly, ten times or more. V usage is TRBV7-2 and J usage is TRBJ2-3, with D unresolved. Per germline, CDR1 SGHTA and CDR2 FQGNSA. The CDR3 extends over 14 amino acids. The V gene lost 1 base and the J gene lost 0 bases, with 5 bases spanning the gap. The CDR3 here is CASSLDWSTDTQYF. CDR3 in DNA: TGTGCCAGCAGCTTAGATTGGAGCACAGATACGCAGTATTTT.

The chain links TRBV5-4 to TRBJ2-7; 8 bases fit TRBD2. The length of the CDR3 is 14 residues. In germline, CDR1 is SGHNT, CDR2 YYREEE (reference sequence). The V segment lost 3 bases and the J segment 0 bases; nucleotides outside the gene matches: 2. The CDR3 DNA is TGTGCCAGCAGCTATGGACTAGCCTCCTACGAGCAGTACTTC. It translates to CASSYGLASYEQYF.

In this sample, this clonotype turned up a few times. V gene TRBV5-1 combines with J gene TRBJ2-7; TRBD2 might be the D (5 bases). CDR1 and CDR2 from the germline V gene are SGHRS and YFSETQ. The CDR3 extends over 19 amino acids. V was clipped by 5 bases and J by 2 bases, with 29 bases between them. The CDR3 sequence: CASSPTRVLDRIPPYEQYF. CDR3 nucleotide sequence: TGCGCCAGCAGTCCCACGAGGGTCTTAGACCGGATCCCCCCCTACGAGCAGTACTTC. The whole variable domain, filled in from reference TRBV5-1 and TRBJ2-7, reads KAGVTQTPRYLIKTRGQQVTLSCSPISGHRSVSWYQQTPGQGLQFLFEYFSETQRNKGNFPGRFSGRQFSNSRSEMNVSTLELGDSALYLCASSPTRVLDRIPPYEQYFGPGTRLTVT.

This clonotype came up many times. J is TRBJ2-1 and V is TRBV6-2 or TRBV6-3; 12 nucleotides align to TRBD2. V was pared by 4 bases and J by 7 bases, with 8 bases of the junction left unmatched. Germline CDR1 reads MNHEY; CDR2 reads SVGEGT. The CDR3 consists of 16 residues. CDR3 protein: CASSSLTSGSKNEQFF. In DNA form, the CDR3 reads TGTGCCAGCAGTTCCTTGACTAGCGGGAGTAAGAATGAGCAGTTCTTC.

The chain combines TRBV30 with TRBJ2-7; 9 nucleotides line up with TRBD1. This CDR3 is 15 amino acids long. The germline V gene has CDR1 GTSNPN and CDR2 SVGIG (reference sequence). The junction had 9 bases not matched to a gene; V was cut back by 2 bases and J by 4 bases. Here the CDR3 reads CAWSRGQGVVYEQYF. CDR3 DNA: TGTGCCTGGAGTCGGGGACAGGGTGTAGTGTACGAGCAGTACTTC.

At least ten counts were recorded for this clonotype. The chain links TRBV6-2 or TRBV6-3 to TRBJ2-1; TRBD2 matches 10 bases. V was pared by 6 bases and J by 8 bases, with 10 bases of the junction left unmatched. Germline CDR1 reads MNHEY; CDR2 reads SVGEGT. The CDR3 is 15 residues long. CDR3 in DNA: TGTGCCAGCAGACTCTCCGGGACTAGCGTTTATGAGCAGTTCTTC. This codes for CASRLSGTSVYEQFF.

The rearrangement joins TRBV2 to TRBJ1-1; weak D call: TRBD1 (6 bases). The germline V and J ends were trimmed by 7 bases and 1 base, with 19 bases remaining between them. Germline V gene sequence: CDR1 SNHLY, CDR2 FYNNEI. This CDR3 has 16 residues. DNA of the CDR3: TGTGCCAGCACTGATAAACAGGGAAGCGGGAACACTGAAGCTTTCTTT. This translates into CASTDKQGSGNTEAFF.

There are many counts of this clonotype. The genes are TRBV27 and TRBJ2-1; 9 bases align to TRBD2. CDR1 MNHEY and CDR2 SMNVEV come from the germline V gene (reference sequence). The length of the CDR3 is 17 residues. Trimming at V came to 8 bases and at J to 0 bases, leaving 11 bases not matched to a gene. The CDR3 nucleotides are TGTGCCAGCCGACTCTCGGTTAGCGGGAGCTCCTACAATGAGCAGTTCTTC. This sequence encodes CASRLSVSGSSYNEQFF.

This clonotype was counted only a few times. The chain couples TRBV5-6 to TRBJ2-7; either TRBD1 or TRBD2 may fit D (5 bases each). The V gene lost 2 bases and the J gene lost 0 bases, with 9 bases spanning the gap. CDR3 length: 14 amino acids. Germline values: CDR1 SGHDT, CDR2 YYEEEE. In nucleotides, the CDR3 is TGTGCCAGCAGCTTCCCAGGGAGCTCCTACGAGCAGTACTTC. Translating it yields CASSFPGSSYEQYF.